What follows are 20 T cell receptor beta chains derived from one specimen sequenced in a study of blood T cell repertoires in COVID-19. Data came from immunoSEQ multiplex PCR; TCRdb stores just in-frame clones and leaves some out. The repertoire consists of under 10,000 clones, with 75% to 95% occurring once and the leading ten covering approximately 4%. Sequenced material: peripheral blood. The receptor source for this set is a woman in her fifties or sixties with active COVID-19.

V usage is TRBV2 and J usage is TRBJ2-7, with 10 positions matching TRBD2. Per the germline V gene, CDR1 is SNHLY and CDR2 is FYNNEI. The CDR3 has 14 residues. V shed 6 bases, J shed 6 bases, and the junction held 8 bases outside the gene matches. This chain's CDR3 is CASRNRGTSVEQYF. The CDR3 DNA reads TGTGCCAGCAGAAACAGGGGGACTAGCGTCGAGCAGTACTTC.

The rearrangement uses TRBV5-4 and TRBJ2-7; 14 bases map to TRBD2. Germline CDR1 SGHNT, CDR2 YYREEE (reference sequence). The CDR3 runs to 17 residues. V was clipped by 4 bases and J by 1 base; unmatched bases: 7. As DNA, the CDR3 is TGTGCCAGCAGCGTCGGGACTAGCGGGAGTCGGTCCTACGAGCAGTACTTC. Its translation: CASSVGTSGSRSYEQYF.

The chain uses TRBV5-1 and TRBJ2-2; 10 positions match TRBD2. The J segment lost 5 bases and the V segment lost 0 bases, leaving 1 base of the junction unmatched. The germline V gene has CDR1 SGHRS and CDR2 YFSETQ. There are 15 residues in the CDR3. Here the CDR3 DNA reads TGCGCCAGCAGCTTGGGGACTAGCGGTACCGGGGAGCTGTTTTTT. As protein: CASSLGTSGTGELFF.

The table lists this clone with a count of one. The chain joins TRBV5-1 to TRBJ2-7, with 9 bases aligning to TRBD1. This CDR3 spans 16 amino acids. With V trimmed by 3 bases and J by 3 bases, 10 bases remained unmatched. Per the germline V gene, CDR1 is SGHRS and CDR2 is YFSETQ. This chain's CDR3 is CASSSKEGQGGYEQYF. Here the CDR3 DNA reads TGCGCCAGCAGCTCGAAAGAGGGACAGGGAGGCTACGAGCAGTACTTC. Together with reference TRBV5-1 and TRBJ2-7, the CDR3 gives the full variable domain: KAGVTQTPRYLIKTRGQQVTLSCSPISGHRSVSWYQQTPGQGLQFLFEYFSETQRNKGNFPGRFSGRQFSNSRSEMNVSTLELGDSALYLCASSSKEGQGGYEQYFGPGTRLTVT.

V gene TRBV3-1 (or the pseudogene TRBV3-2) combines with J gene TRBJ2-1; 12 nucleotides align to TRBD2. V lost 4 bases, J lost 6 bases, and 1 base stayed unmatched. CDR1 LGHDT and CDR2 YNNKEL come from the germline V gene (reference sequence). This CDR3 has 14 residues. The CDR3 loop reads CASSLTSGSNEQFF. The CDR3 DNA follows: TGTGCCAGCAGCCTGACTAGCGGGAGCAATGAGCAGTTCTTC.

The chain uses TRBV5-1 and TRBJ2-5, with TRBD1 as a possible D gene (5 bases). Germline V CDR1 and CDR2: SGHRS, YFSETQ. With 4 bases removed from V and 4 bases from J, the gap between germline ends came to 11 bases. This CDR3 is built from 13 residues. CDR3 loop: CASSPQGRETQYF. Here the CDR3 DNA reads TGCGCCAGCAGCCCTCAGGGTAGAGAGACCCAGTACTTC.

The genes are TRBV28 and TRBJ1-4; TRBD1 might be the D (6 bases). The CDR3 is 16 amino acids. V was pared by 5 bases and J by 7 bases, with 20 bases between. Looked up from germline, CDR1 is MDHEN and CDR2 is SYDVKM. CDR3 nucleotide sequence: TGTGCCAGCAGTCCACCGACGGGGGGGGCGCCTGAAAAACTGTTTTTT. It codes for CASSPPTGGAPEKLFF.

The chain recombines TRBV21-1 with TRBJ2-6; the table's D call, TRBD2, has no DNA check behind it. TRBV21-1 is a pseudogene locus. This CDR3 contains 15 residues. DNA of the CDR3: TGTGCCAGCAGCCTCGGGGGATCTGGGGCCAACGTCCTGACTTTC. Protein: CASSLGGSGANVLTF.

The DNA for the CDR3 is TGTGCCAGCTCACCCCGTGCCCCTACTAGCACAGATACGCAGTATTTT. Translation gives CASSPRAPTSTDTQYF. The chain employs TRBV18 and TRBJ2-3; D unclear. The length of the CDR3 is 16 residues. V lost 3 bases and J 0 bases, leaving 13 bases between the germline ends. Germline lookup yields CDR1 KGHSH and CDR2 LQKENI.

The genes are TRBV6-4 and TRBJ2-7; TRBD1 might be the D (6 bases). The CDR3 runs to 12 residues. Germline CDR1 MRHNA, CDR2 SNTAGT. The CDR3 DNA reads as TGTGCAGAAAGCGACAGGTCAGGCGAGCAGTACTTC. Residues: CAESDRSGEQYF.

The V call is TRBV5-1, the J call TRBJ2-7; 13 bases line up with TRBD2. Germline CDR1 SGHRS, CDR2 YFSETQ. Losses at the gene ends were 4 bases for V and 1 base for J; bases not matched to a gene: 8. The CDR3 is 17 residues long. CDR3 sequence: CASSPGLAGHPSYEQYF. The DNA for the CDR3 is TGCGCCAGCAGCCCGGGACTAGCGGGACACCCTTCCTACGAGCAGTACTTC.

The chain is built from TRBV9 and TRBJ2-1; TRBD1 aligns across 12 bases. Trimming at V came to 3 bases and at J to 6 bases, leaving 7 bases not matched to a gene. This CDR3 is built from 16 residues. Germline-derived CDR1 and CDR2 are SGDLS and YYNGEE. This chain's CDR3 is CASSGARDRGLNEQFF. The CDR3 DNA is TGTGCCAGCAGCGGAGCCCGGGACAGGGGGCTCAATGAGCAGTTCTTC. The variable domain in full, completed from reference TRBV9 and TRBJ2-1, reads DSGVTQTPKHLITATGQRVTLRCSPRSGDLSVYWYQQSLDQGLQFLIQYYNGEERAKGNILERFSAQQFPDLHSELNLSSLELGDSALYFCASSGARDRGLNEQFFGPGTRLTVL.

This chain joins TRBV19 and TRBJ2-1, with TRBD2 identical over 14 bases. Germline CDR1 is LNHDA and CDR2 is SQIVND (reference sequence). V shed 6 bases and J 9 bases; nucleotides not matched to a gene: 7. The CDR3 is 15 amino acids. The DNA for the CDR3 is TGTGCCAGTAGACAGACTAGCGGGAGGGCCGGTGAGCAGTTCTTC. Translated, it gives CASRQTSGRAGEQFF.

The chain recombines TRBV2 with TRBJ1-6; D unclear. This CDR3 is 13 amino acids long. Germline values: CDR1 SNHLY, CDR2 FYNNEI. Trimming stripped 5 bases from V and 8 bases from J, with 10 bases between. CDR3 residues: CASSYGRDSPLHF. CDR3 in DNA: TGTGCCAGCAGTTACGGGAGGGATTCACCCCTCCACTTT.

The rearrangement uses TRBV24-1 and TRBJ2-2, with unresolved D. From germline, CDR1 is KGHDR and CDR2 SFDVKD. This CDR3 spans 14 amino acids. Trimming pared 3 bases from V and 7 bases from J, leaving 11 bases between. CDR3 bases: TGTGCCACCAGTGATAACCGGAGTGGCGGGGAGCTGTTTTTT. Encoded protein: CATSDNRSGGELFF.

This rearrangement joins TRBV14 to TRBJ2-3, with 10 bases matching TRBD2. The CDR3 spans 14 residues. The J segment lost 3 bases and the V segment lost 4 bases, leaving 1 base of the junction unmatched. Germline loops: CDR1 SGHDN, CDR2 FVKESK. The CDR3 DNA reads TGTGCCAGCAGCCGGACTAGCGGAACAGATACGCAGTATTTT. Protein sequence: CASSRTSGTDTQYF.

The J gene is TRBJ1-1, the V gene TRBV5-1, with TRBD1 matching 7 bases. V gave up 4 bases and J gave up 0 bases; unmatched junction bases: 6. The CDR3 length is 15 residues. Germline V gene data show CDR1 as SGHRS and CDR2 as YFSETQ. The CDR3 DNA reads TGCGCCAGCAGCGGGGGACAGACTATGAACACTGAAGCTTTCTTT. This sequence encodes CASSGGQTMNTEAFF.

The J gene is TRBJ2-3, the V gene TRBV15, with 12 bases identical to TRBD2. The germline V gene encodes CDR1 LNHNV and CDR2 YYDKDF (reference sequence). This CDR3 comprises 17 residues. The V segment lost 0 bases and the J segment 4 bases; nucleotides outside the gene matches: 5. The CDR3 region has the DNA TGTGCCACCAGCAGAGATAAACTAGCGGGAGGATCAGATACGCAGTATTTT. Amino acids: CATSRDKLAGGSDTQYF. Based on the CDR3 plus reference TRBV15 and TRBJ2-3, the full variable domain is DAMVIQNPRYQVTQFGKPVTLSCSQTLNHNVMYWYQQKSSQAPKLLFHYYDKDFNNEADTPDNFQSRRPNTSFCFLDIRSPGLGDTAMYLCATSRDKLAGGSDTQYFGPGTRLTVL.

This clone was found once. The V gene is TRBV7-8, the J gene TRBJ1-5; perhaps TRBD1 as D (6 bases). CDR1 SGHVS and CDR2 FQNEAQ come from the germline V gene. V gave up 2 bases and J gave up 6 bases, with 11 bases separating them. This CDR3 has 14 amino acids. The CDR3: CASSLTGNRQPQHF. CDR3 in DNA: TGTGCCAGCAGCTTAACAGGGAATCGTCAGCCCCAGCATTTT.

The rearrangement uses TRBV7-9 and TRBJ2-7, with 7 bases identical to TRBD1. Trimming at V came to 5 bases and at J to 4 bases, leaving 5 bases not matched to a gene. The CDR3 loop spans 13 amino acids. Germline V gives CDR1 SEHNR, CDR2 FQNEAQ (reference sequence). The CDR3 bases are TGTGCCAGCAGCCCGTGGGACAGTTACGAGCAGTACTTC. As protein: CASSPWDSYEQYF. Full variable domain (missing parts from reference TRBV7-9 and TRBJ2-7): DTGVSQNPRHKITKRGQNVTFRCDPISEHNRLYWYRQTLGQGPEFLTYFQNEAQLEKSRLLSDRFSAERPKGSFSTLEIQRTEQGDSAMYLCASSPWDSYEQYFGPGTRLTVT.